This TCR beta chain was observed in a study of tumor-infiltrating lymphocytes in primary liver carcinoma. cDNA specific to TCR beta was made from around 470 ng of total RNA, with a constant-region primer employed for priming. Construction of TCR beta libraries relied on three successive nested multiplex PCR rounds employing slightly modified ARM-PCR. The opening two PCR rounds, around 9 cycles each, paired TRBV1-TRBV30 forward primers with a C-beta reverse primer. TCRdb fed the multiplex PCR reads into MiXCR, producing one record per CDR3 protein. Found here are fewer than 400,000 distinct CDR3 sequences, approximately 58% of them singletons; the top ten hold over 15%. The germline gives CDR1 MDHEN, CDR2 SYDVKM. This CDR3 spans 15 amino acids. V lost 10 bases to trimming and J lost 9 bases; unmatched junction nucleotides: 15. Germline DNA was also extracted, and blood RNA derived from unsorted whole blood.

Points on this clonotype: A much bigger clone sits one base away, suggesting this may be a read error.

The chain has TRBV28 and TRBJ2-1, with 10 bases aligning to TRBD2. The specimen sequenced was peripheral blood. The clonotype was recovered from a young woman with primary liver carcinoma and hepatitis B virus infection. The CDR3 loop reads CATLTSAGGLSEQFF. The CDR3 DNA reads TGTGCCACCCTGACCTCAGCGGGAGGGCTTAGTGAGCAGTTCTTC. Together with reference TRBV28 and TRBJ2-1, the CDR3 gives the full variable domain: DVKVTQSSRYLVKRTGEKVFLECVQDMDHENMFWYRQDPGLGLRLIYFSYDVKMKEKGDIPEGYSVSREKKERFSLILESASTNQTSMYLCATLTSAGGLSEQFFGPGTRLTVL.